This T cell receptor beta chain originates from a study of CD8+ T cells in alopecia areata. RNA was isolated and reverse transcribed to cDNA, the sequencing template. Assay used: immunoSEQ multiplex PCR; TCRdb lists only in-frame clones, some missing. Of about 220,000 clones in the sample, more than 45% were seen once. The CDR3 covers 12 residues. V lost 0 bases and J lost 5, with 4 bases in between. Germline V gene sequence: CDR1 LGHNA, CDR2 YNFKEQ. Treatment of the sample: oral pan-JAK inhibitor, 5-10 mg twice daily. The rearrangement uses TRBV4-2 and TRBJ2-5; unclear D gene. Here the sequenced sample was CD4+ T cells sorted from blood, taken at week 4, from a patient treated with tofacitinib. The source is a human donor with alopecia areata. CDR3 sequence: CASSQDTETQYF. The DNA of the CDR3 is TGTGCCAGCAGCCAAGATACCGAGACCCAGTACTTC.